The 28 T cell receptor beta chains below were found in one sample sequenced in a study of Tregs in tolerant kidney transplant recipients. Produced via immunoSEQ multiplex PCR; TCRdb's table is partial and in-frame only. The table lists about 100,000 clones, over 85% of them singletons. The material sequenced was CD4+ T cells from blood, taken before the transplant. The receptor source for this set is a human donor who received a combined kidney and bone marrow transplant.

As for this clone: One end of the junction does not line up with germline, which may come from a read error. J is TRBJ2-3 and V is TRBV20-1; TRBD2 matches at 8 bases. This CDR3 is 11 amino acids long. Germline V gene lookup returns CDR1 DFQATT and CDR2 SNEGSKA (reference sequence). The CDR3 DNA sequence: TGCAGTGCTAGAGAAGGGACTAGTGGGCATTTT. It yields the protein CSAREGTSGHF.

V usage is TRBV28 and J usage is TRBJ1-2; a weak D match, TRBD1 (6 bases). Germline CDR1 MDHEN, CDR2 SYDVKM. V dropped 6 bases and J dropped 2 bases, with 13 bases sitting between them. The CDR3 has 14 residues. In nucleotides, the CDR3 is TGTGCCAGCAGGGACAGTCGACTAAACTATGGCTACACCTTC. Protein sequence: CASRDSRLNYGYTF.

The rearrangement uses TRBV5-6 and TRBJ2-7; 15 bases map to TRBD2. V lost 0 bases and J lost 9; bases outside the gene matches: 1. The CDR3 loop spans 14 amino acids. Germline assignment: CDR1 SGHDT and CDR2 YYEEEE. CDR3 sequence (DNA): TGTGCCAGCAGCTTGGAGGGACTAGCGGGAGGGCAGTACTTC. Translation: CASSLEGLAGGQYF. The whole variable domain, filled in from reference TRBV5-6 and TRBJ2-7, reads DAGVTQSPTHLIKTRGQQVTLRCSPKSGHDTVSWYQQALGQGPQFIFQYYEEEERQRGNFPDRFSGHQFPNYSSELNVNALLLGDSALYLCASSLEGLAGGQYFGPGTRLTVT.

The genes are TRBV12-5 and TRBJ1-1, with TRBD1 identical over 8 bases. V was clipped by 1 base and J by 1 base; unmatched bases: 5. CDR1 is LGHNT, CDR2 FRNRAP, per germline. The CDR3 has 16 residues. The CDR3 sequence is CASGLAWTGQNTEAFF. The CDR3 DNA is TGTGCTAGTGGTTTGGCTTGGACAGGGCAGAACACTGAAGCTTTCTTT.

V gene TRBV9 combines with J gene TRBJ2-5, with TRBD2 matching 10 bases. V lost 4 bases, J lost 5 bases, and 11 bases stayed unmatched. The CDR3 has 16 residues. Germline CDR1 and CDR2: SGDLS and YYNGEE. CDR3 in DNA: TGTGCCAGCAGCCTTAGCGGGAGGCAGGGAGGGGAGACCCAGTACTTC. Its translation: CASSLSGRQGGETQYF.

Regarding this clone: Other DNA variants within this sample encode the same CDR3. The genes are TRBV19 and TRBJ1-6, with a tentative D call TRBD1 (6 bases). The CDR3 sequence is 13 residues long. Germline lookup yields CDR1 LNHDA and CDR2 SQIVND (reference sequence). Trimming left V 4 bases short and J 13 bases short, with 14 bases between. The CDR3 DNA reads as TGTGCCAGTAGTAACAGGGAGAACTCCCCCCTCCACTTT. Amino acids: CASSNRENSPLHF.

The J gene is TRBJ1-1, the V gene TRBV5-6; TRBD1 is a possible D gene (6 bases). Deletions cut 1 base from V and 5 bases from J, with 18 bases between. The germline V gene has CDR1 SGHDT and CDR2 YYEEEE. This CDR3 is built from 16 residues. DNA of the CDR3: TGTGCCAGCAGCTTGATCAGCCAGGGGCTTTATACTGAAGCTTTCTTT. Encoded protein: CASSLISQGLYTEAFF.

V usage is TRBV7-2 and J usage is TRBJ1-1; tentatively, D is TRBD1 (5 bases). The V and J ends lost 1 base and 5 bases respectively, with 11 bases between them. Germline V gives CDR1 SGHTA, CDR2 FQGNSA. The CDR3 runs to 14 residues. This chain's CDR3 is CASSLVPRETEAFF. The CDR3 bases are TGTGCCAGCAGCTTAGTTCCCAGGGAAACTGAAGCTTTCTTT.

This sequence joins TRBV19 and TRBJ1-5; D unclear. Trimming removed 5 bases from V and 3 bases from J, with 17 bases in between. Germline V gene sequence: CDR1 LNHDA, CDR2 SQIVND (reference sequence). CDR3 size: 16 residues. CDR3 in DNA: TGTGCCAGTAGTCCCGGGAATTTGGCAGCCAATCAGCCCCAGCATTTT. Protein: CASSPGNLAANQPQHF.

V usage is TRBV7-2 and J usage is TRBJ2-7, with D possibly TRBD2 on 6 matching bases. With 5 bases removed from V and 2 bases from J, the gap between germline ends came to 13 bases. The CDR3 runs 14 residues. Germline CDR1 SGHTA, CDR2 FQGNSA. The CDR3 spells CASSHGGTTYEQYF. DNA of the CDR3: TGTGCCAGCAGCCACGGGGGAACGACCTACGAGCAGTACTTC.

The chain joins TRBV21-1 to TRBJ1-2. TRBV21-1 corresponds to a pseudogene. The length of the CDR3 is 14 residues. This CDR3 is CAIHRETVTYGYTF. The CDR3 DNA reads TGTGCCATCCACCGGGAGACAGTAACATATGGCTACACCTTC.

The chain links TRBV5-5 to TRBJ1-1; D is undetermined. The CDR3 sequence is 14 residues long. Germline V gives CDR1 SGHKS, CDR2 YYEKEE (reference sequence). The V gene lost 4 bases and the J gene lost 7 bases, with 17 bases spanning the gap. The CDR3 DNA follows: TGTGCCAGCAGCCCGTACAGCGGCCCCCTTGAAGCTTTCTTT. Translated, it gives CASSPYSGPLEAFF.

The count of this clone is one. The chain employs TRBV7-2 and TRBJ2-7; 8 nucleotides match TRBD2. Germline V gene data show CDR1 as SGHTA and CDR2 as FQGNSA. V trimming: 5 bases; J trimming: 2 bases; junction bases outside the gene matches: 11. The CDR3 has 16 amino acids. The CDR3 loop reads CASSGSLTGGPYEQYF. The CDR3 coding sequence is TGTGCCAGCAGCGGATCTCTTACGGGAGGGCCCTACGAGCAGTACTTC.

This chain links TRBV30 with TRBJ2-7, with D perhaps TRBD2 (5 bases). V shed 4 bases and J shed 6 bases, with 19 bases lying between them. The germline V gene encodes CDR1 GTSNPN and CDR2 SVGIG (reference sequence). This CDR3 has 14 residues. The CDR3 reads CAWITSYGPPEQYF. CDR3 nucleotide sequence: TGTGCCTGGATAACTAGTTACGGCCCGCCCGAGCAGTACTTC.

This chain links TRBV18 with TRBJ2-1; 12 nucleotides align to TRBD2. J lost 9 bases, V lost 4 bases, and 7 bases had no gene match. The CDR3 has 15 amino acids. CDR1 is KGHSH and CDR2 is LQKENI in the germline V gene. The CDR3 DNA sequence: TGTGCCAGCTCACAACTAGCGGGAGGCAGCGGTGAGCAGTTCTTC. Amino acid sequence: CASSQLAGGSGEQFF.

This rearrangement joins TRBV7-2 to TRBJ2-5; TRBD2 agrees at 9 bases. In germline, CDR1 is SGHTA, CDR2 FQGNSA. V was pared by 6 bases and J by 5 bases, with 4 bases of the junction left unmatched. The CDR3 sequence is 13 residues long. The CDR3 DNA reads TGTGCCAGCAGTCGGACTAGCGTGGAGACCCAGTACTTC. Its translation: CASSRTSVETQYF. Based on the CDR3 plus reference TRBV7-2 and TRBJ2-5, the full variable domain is GAGVSQSPSNKVTEKGKDVELRCDPISGHTALYWYRQSLGQGLEFLIYFQGNSAPDKSGLPSDRFSAERTGGSVSTLTIQRTQQEDSAVYLCASSRTSVETQYFGPGTRLLVL.

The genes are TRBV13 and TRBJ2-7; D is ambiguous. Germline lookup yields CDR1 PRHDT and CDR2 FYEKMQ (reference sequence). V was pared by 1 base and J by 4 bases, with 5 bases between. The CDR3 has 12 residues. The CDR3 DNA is TGTGCCAGCAGCTTAGCTCGTTACGAGCAGTACTTC. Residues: CASSLARYEQYF. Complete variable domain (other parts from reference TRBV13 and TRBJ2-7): AAGVIQSPRHLIKEKRETATLKCYPIPRHDTVYWYQQGPGQDPQFLISFYEKMQSDKGSIPDRFSAQQFSDYHSELNMSSLELGDSALYFCASSLARYEQYFGPGTRLTVT.

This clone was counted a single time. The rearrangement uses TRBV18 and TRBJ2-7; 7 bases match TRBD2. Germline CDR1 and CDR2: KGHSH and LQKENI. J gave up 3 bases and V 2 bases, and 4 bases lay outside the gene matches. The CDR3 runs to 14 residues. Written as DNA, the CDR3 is TGTGCCAGCTCACCAGCTAGCGGAAGCTACGAGCAGTACTTC. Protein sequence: CASSPASGSYEQYF.

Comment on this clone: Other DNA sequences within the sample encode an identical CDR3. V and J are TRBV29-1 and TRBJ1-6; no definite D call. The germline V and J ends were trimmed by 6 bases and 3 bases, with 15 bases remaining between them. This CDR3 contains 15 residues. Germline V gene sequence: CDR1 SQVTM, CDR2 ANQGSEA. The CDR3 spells CSVQLGAGYNSPLHF. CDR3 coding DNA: TGCAGCGTCCAACTAGGCGCGGGCTATAATTCACCCCTCCACTTT.

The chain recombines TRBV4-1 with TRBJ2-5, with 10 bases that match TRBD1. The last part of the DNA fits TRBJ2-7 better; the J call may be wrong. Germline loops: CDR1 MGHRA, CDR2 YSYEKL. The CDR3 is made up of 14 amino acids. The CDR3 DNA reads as TGCGCCAGCAGACCCGGGACAGGGGTCTACGAGCAGTACTTC. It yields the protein CASRPGTGVYEQYF.

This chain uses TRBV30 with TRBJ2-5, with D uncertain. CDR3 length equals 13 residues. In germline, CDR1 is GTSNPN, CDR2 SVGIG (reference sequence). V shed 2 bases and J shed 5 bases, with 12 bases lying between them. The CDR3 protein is CAWSIRISETQYF. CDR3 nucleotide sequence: TGTGCCTGGAGTATCAGAATCTCGGAGACCCAGTACTTC.

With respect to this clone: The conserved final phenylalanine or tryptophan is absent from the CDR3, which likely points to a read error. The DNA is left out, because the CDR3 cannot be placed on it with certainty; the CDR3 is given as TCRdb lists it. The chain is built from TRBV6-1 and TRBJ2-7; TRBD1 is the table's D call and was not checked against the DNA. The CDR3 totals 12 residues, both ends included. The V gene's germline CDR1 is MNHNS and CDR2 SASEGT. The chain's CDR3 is CASSERDRLLSL.

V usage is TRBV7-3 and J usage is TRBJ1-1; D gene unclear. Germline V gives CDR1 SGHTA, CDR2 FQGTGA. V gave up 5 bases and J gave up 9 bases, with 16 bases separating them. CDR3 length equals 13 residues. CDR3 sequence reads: CASSPGTGVKAFF. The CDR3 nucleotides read TGTGCCAGCAGCCCCGGCACCGGAGTGAAAGCTTTCTTT. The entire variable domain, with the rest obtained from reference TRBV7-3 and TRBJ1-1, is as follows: GAGVSQTPSNKVTEKGKYVELRCDPISGHTALYWYRQSLGQGPEFLIYFQGTGAADDSGLPNDRFFAVRPEGSVSTLKIQRTERGDSAVYLCASSPGTGVKAFFGQGTRLTVV.

The CDR3 coding sequence is TGCGCCAGCAGTGAGTCGATCGCTAGCTTCGAGCAGTACTTC. It yields the protein CASSESIASFEQYF. The chain employs TRBV10-1 and TRBJ2-7; tentatively, D is TRBD2 (5 bases). Germline V lookup: CDR1 WNHNN, CDR2 SYGVQD (reference sequence). The V and J ends lost 0 bases and 6 bases respectively, with 12 bases between them. The length of the CDR3 is 14 residues.

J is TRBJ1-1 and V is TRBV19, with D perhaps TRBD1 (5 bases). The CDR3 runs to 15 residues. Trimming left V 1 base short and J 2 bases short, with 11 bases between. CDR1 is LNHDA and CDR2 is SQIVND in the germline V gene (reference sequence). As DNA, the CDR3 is TGTGCCAGTAGTATAGGGGGCGGGACCAACACTGAAGCTTTCTTT. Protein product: CASSIGGGTNTEAFF. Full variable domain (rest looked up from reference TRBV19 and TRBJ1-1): DGGITQSPKYLFRKEGQNVTLSCEQNLNHDAMYWYRQDPGQGLRLIYYSQIVNDFQKGDIAEGYSVSREKKESFPLTVTSAQKNPTAFYLCASSIGGGTNTEAFFGQGTRLTVV.

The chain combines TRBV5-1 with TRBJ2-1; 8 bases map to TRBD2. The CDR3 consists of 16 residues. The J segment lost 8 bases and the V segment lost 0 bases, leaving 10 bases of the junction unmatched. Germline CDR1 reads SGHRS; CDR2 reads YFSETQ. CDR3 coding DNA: TGCGCCAGCAGCTTGGGGGGGGGACTAGAGGCCCATGAGCAGTTCTTC. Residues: CASSLGGGLEAHEQFF.

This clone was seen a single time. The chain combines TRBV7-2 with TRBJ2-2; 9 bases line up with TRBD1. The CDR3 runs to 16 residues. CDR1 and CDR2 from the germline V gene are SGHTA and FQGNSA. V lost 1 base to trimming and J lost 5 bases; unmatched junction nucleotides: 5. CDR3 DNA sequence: TGTGCCAGCAGCTTAGGAGGGACAGGGATAACCGGGGAGCTGTTTTTT. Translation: CASSLGGTGITGELFF. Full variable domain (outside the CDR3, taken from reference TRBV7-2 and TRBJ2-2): GAGVSQSPSNKVTEKGKDVELRCDPISGHTALYWYRQSLGQGLEFLIYFQGNSAPDKSGLPSDRFSAERTGGSVSTLTIQRTQQEDSAVYLCASSLGGTGITGELFFGEGSRLTVL.

The CDR3 loop reads CASSFRDRANTGELFF. The CDR3 nucleotides are TGTGCCAGCAGCTTCCGGGACAGGGCTAACACCGGGGAGCTGTTTTTT. The chain is built from TRBV5-6 and TRBJ2-2; TRBD1 matches 9 bases. The CDR3 spans 16 residues. The J segment lost 2 bases and the V segment lost 2 bases, leaving 4 bases of the junction unmatched. Germline V gene lookup returns CDR1 SGHDT and CDR2 YYEEEE.